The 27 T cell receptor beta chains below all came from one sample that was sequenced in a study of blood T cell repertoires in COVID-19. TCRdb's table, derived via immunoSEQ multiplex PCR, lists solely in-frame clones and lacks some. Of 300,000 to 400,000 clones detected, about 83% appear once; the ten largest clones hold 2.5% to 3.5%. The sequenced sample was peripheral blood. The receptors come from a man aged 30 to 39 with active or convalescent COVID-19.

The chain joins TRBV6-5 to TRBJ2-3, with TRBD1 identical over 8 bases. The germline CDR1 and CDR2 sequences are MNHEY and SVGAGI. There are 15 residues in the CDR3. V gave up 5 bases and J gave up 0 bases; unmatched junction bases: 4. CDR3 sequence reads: CASSLDRGSTDTQYF. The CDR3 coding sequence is TGTGCCAGCAGTCTAGACAGGGGTAGCACAGATACGCAGTATTTT.

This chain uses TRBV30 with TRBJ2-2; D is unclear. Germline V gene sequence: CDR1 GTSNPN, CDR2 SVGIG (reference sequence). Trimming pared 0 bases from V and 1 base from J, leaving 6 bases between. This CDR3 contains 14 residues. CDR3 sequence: CAWSVNGNTGELFF. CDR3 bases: TGTGCCTGGAGTGTGAACGGGAACACCGGGGAGCTGTTTTTT.

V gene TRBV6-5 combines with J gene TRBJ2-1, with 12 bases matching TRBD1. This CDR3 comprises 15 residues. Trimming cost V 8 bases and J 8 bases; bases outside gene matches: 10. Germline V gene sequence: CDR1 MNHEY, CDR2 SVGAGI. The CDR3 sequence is CASPGTGGARDEQFF. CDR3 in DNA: TGTGCCAGCCCCGGGACAGGGGGCGCTCGGGATGAGCAGTTCTTC.

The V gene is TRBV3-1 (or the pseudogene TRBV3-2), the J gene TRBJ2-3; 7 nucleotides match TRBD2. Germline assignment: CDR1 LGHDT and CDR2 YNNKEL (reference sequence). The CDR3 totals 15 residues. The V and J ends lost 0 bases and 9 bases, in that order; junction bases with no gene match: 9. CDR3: CASSQDGGEGRTQYF. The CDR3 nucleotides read TGTGCCAGCAGCCAAGATGGGGGGGAAGGGAGAACGCAGTATTTT.

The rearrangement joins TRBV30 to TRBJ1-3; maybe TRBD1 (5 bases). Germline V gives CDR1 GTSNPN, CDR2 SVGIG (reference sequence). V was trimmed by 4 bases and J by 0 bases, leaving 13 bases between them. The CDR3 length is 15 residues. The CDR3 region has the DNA TGTGCCTGGAAGGTGGGGCCCAGCTCTGGAAACACCATATATTTT. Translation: CAWKVGPSSGNTIYF.

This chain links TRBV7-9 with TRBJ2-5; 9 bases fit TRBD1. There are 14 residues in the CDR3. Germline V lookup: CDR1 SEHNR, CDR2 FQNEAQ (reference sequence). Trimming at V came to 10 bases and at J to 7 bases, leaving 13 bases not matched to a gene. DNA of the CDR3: TGTGCCACCCCTGTCCCTGGGACAGGGTGGACCCAGTACTTC. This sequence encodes CATPVPGTGWTQYF.

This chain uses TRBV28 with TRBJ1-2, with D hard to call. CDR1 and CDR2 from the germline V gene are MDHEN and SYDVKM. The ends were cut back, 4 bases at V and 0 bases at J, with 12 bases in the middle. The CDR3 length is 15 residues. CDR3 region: CASSSQVEANYGYTF. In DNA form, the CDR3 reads TGTGCCAGCAGTTCCCAGGTGGAAGCTAACTATGGCTACACCTTC.

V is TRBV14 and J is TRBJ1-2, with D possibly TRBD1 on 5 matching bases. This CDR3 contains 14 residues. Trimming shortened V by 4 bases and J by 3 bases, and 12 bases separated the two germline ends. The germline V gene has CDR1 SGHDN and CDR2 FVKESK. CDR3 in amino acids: CASSPSGEYYGYTF. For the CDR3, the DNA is TGTGCCAGCAGCCCCTCGGGGGAGTACTATGGCTACACCTTC.

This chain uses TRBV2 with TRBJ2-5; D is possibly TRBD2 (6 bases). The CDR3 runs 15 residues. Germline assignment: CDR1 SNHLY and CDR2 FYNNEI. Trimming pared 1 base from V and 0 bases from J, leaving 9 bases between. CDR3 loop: CASSEERADQETQYF. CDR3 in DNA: TGTGCCAGCAGTGAAGAGCGGGCGGACCAAGAGACCCAGTACTTC.

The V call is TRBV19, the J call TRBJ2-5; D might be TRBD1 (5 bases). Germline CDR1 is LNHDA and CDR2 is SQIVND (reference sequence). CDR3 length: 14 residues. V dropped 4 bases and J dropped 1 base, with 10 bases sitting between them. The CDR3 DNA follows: TGTGCCAGTAGTAGGGGCGGTGCCCAAGAGACCCAGTACTTC. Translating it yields CASSRGGAQETQYF.

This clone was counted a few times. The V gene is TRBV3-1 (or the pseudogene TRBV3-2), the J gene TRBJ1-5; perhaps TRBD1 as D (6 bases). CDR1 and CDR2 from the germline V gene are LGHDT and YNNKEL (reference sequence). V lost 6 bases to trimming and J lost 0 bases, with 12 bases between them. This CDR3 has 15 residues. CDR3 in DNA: TGTGCCAGCAGTAAGACAGGTTTTAGCAATCAGCCCCAGCATTTT. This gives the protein CASSKTGFSNQPQHF.

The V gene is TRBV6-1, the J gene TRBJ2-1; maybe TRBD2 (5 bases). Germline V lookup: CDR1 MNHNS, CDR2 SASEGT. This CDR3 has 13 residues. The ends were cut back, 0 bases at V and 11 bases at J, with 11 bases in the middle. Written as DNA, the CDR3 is TGTGCCAGCAGTGAAGCGAGGGTGACACAGCAGTTCTTC. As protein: CASSEARVTQQFF.

The DNA of the CDR3 is TGTGCCAGCAGTACAGGGAGCTCTGGAAACACCATATATTTT. It is translated as CASSTGSSGNTIYF. The J gene is TRBJ1-3, the V gene TRBV11-3, with D perhaps matching TRBD1 (6 bases). V was cut by 6 bases and J by 0 bases, with 9 bases left in between. CDR3 length: 14 residues. Germline CDR1 is SGHNT and CDR2 is YENEEA.

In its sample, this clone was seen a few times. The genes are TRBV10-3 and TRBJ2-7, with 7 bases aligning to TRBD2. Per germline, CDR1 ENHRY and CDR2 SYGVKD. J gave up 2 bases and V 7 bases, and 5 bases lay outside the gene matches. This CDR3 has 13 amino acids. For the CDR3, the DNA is TGTGCCATCACCCAAGGACTAGCCTACGAGCAGTACTTC. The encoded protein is CAITQGLAYEQYF.

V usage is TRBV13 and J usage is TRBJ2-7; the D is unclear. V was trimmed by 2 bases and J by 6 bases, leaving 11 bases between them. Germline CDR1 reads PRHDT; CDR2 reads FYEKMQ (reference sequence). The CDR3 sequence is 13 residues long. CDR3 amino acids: CASSLPTTTEQYF. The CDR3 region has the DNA TGTGCCAGCAGCTTACCCACTACGACCGAGCAGTACTTC. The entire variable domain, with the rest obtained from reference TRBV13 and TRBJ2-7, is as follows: AAGVIQSPRHLIKEKRETATLKCYPIPRHDTVYWYQQGPGQDPQFLISFYEKMQSDKGSIPDRFSAQQFSDYHSELNMSSLELGDSALYFCASSLPTTTEQYFGPGTRLTVT.

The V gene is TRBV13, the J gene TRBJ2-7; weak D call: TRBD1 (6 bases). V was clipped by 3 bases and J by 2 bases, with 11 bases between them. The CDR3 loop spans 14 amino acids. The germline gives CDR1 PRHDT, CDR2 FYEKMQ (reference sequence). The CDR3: CASSFKAGAYEQYF. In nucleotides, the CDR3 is TGTGCCAGCAGCTTCAAGGCAGGGGCCTACGAGCAGTACTTC.

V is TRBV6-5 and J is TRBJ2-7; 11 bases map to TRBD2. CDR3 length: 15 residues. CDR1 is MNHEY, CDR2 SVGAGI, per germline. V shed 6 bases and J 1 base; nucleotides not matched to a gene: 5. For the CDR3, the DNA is TGTGCCAGCAGACCTGGGACTAGCGGTTCCTACGAGCAGTACTTC. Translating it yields CASRPGTSGSYEQYF.

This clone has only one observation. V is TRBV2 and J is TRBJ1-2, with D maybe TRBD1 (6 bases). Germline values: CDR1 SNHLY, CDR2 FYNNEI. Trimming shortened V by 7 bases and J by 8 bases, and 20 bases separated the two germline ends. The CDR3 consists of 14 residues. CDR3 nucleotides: TGTGCCAGCACCCCAGAGCGGGGGCCTATGGGCTACACCTTC. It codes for CASTPERGPMGYTF.

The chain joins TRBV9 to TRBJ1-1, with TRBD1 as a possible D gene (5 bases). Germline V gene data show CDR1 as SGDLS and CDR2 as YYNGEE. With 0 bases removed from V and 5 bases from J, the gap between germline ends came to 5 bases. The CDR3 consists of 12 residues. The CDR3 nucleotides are TGTGCCAGCAGCGTAGAGGGGACTGAAGCTTTCTTT. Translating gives CASSVEGTEAFF.

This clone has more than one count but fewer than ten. CDR3: CASSQGGQGDQPQHF. CDR3 DNA: TGTGCCAGCAGCCAAGGAGGACAGGGGGATCAGCCCCAGCATTTT. The chain carries TRBV3-1 (or the pseudogene TRBV3-2) and TRBJ1-5; 10 bases match TRBD1. J was trimmed by 5 bases and V by 1 base; bases with no gene match: 2. The CDR3 covers 15 residues. CDR1 is LGHDT, CDR2 YNNKEL, per germline (reference sequence).

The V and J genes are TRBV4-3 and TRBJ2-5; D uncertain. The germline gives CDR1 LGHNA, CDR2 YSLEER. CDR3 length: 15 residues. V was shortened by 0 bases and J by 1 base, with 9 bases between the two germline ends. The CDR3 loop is CASSQDFSVQETQYF. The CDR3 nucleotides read TGCGCCAGCAGCCAAGATTTTTCGGTCCAAGAGACCCAGTACTTC.

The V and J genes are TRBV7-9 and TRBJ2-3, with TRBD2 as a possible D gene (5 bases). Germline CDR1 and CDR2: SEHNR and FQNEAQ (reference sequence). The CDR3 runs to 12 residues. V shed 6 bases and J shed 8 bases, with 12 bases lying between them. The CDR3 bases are TGTGCCAGCAGGGACGGGGTCGGTACGCAGTATTTT. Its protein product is CASRDGVGTQYF.

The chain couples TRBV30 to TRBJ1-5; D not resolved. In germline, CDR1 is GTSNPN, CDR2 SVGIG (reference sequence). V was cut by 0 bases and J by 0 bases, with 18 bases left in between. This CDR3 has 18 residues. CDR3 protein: CAWSVRSSGQNSNQPQHF. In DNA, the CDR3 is TGTGCCTGGAGTGTAAGGAGCAGCGGTCAGAATAGCAATCAGCCCCAGCATTTT.

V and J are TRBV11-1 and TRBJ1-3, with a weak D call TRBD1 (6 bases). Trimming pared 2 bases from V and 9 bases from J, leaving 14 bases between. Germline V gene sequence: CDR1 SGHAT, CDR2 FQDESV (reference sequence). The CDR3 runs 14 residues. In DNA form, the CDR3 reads TGTGCCAGCAGCTTAACAGGGAGCATCGGCACCATATATTTT. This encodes CASSLTGSIGTIYF.

As DNA, the CDR3 is TGTGCCAGCAGCTTCTTAGCGGGCCGCACAGATACGCAGTATTTT. Protein sequence: CASSFLAGRTDTQYF. The chain carries TRBV7-2 and TRBJ2-3, with 7 bases matching TRBD2. Per germline, CDR1 SGHTA and CDR2 FQGNSA. V lost 3 bases, J lost 1 base, and 4 bases stayed unmatched. The length of the CDR3 is 15 residues.

CDR3 amino acids: CASMSRRTGNNQPQHF. The CDR3 nucleotides are TGTGCTAGTATGTCCCGCCGGACAGGAAACAATCAGCCCCAGCATTTT. This chain joins TRBV12-5 and TRBJ1-5, with 7 bases lining up with TRBD1. Per germline, CDR1 LGHNT and CDR2 FRNRAP. The CDR3 has 16 amino acids. V lost 8 bases and J lost 3; bases outside the gene matches: 13.

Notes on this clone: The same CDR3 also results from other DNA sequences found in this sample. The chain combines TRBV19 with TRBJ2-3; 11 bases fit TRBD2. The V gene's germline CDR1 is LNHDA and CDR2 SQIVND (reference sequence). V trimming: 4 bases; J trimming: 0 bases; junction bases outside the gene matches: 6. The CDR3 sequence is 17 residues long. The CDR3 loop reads CASSRGLAGGSTDTQYF. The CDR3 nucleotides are TGTGCCAGTAGTAGGGGGCTAGCGGGAGGTAGCACAGATACGCAGTATTTT.